This record covers a single T cell receptor (beta chain). The antigen is not known. The assay used deep level. Some clones are missing from TCRdb's copy, which holds only in-frame ones; the method was immunoSEQ multiplex PCR. The data show fewer than 850,000 clones, with 95% to 97% seen just once and about 0.25% held by the top ten. The CDR3 is 14 amino acids. Germline lookup yields CDR1 SGHDN and CDR2 FVKESK. Trimming left V 5 bases short and J 2 bases short, with 13 bases between. This sample is drawn from a study of shared clonotypes between healthy human individuals. Study summary: CD4 naive and CD4 memory each took three plates per donor, while CD8 naive took two and CD8 memory one. General study results and limits: Sampling involved blood alone; tissue repertoires likely differ.

Terminally differentiated effector memory CD45RA+ cells were excluded by CCR7 positive selection of CD45RO-negative cells. The sequenced sample was naive CD8+ T cells sorted from blood. This receptor was obtained from a man in his thirties or forties in good health. The chain has TRBV14 and TRBJ2-7; D may match TRBD1 or TRBD2 (5 bases each). The CDR3 DNA sequence: TGTGCCAGCAGCGAAACCGGGACCCCCTACGAGCAGTACTTC. It translates to CASSETGTPYEQYF.